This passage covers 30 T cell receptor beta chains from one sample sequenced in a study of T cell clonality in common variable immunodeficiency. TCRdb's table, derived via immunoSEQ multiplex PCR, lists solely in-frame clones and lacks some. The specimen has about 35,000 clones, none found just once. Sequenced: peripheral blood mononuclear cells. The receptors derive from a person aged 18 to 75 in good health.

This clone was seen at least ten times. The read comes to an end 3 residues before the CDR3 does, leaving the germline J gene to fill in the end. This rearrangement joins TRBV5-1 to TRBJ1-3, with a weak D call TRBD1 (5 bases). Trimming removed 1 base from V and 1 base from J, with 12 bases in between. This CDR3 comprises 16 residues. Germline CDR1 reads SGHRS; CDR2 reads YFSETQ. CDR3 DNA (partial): TGCGCCAGCAGCTTGTATGCAGGGAGTTCTGGAAACACC. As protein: CASSLYAGSSGNT. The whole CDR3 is CASSLYAGSSGNTIYF.

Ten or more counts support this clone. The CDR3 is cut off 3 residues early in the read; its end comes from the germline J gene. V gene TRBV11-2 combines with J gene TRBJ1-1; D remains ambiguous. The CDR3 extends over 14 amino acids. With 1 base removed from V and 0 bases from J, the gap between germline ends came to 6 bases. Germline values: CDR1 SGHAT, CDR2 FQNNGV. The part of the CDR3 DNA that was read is TGTGCCAGCAGCTTAGTTTCCATGAACACTGAA. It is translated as CASSLVSMNTE. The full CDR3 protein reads CASSLVSMNTEAFF.

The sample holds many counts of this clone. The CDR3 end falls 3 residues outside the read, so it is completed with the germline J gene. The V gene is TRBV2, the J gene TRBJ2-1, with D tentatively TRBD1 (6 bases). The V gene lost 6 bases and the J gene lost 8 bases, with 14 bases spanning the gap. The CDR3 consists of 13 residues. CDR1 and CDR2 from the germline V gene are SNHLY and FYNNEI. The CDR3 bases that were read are TGTGCCAGCAGCGCCCTCAACAGGGATGAG. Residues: CASSALNRDE. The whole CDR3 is CASSALNRDEQFF.

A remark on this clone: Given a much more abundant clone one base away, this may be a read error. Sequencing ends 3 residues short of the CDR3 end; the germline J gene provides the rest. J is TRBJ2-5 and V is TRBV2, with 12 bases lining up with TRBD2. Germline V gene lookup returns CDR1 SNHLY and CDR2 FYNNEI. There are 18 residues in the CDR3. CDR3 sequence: CASSEDGLAGGSTDTQYF. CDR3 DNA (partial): TGTGCCAGCAGTGAAGATGGGCTAGCGGGAGGGAGCACAGATACC.

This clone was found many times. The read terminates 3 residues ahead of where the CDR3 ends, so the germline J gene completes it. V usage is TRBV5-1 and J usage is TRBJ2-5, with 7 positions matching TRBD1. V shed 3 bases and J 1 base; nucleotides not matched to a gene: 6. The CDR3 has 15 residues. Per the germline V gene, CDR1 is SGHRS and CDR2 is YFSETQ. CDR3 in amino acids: CASSWQRTGQETQYF. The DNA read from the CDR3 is TGCGCCAGCAGCTGGCAAAGGACAGGCCAAGAGACC. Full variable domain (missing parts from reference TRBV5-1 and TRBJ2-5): KAGVTQTPRYLIKTRGQQVTLSCSPISGHRSVSWYQQTPGQGLQFLFEYFSETQRNKGNFPGRFSGRQFSNSRSEMNVSTLELGDSALYLCASSWQRTGQETQYFGPGTRLLVL.

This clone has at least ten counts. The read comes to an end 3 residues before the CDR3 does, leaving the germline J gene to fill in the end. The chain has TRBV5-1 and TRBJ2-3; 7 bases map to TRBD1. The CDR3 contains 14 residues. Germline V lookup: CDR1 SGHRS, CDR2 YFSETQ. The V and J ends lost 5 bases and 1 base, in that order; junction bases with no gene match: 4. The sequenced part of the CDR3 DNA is TGCGCCAGCAGTAAAGGACAGGGCACAGATACG. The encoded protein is CASSKGQGTDT. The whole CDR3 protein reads CASSKGQGTDTQYF.

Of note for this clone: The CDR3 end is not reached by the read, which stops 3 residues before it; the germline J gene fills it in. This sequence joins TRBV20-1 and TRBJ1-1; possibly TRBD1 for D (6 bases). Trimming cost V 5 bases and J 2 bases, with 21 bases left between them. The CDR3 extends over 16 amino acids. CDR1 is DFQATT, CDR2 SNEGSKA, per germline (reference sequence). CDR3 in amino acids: CSALDRIFGRNTEAFF. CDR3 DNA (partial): TGCAGTGCTCTCGACAGGATCTTCGGTCGAAACACTGAA.

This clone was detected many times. The part of the CDR3 DNA that was read is TGTGCCAGCAGCTTCGGGGGGGTCTACGAG. It translates to CASSFGGVYE. The whole CDR3 protein reads CASSFGGVYEQYF. The chain has TRBV7-2 and TRBJ2-7; 8 nucleotides align to TRBD2. The read terminates 3 residues ahead of where the CDR3 ends, so the germline J gene completes it. Germline trimming cut 3 bases from V and 3 bases from J; bases unmatched to any gene: 1. Germline assignment: CDR1 SGHTA and CDR2 FQGNSA. CDR3 length: 13 residues. Together with reference TRBV7-2 and TRBJ2-7, the CDR3 gives the full variable domain: GAGVSQSPSNKVTEKGKDVELRCDPISGHTALYWYRQSLGQGLEFLIYFQGNSAPDKSGLPSDRFSAERTGGSVSTLTIQRTQQEDSAVYLCASSFGGVYEQYFGPGTRLTVT.

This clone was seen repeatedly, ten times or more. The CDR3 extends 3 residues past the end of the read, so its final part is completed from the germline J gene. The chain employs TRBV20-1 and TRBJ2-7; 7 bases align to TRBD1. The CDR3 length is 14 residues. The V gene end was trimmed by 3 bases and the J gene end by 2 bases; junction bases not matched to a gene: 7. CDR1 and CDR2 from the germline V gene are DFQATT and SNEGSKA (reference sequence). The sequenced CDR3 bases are TGCAGTGCTAGCAAGGGACAGATGCCCTACGAG. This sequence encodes CSASKGQMPYE. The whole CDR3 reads CSASKGQMPYEQYF.

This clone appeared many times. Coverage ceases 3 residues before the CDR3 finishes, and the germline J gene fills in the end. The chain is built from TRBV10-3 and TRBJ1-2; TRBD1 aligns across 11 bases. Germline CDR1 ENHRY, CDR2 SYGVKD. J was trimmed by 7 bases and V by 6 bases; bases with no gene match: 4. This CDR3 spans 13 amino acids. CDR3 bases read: TGTGCCATCAGCGGACAGGGGGCTGGTGGC. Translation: CAISGQGAGG. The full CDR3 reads CAISGQGAGGYTF.

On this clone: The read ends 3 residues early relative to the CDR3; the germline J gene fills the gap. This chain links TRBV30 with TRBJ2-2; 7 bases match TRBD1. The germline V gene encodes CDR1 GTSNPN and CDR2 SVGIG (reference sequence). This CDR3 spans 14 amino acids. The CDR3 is CAWSPGQYNSPLFF. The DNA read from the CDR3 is TGTGCCTGGAGCCCGGGACAGTATAATTCACCG.

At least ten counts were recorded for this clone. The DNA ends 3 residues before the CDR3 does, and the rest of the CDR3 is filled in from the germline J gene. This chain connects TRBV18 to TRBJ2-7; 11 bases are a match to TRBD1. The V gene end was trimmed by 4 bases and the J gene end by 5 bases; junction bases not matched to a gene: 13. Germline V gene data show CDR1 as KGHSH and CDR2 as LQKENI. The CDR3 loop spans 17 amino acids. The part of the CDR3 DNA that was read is TGTGCCAGCTCACGGACAGGGGGCGCTTCTCTTCGGGACGAG. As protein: CASSRTGGASLRDE. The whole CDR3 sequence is CASSRTGGASLRDEQYF. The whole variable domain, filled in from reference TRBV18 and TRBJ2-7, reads NAGVMQNPRHLVRRRGQEARLRCSPMKGHSHVYWYRQLPEEGLKFMVYLQKENIIDESGMPKERFSAEFPKEGPSILRIQQVVRGDSAAYFCASSRTGGASLRDEQYFGPGTRLTVT.

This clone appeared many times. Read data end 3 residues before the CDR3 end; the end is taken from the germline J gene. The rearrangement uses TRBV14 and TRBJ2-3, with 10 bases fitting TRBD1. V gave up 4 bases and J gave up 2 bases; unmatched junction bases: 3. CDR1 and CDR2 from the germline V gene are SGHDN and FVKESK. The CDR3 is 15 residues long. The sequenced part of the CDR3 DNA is TGTGCCAGCAGCCTAGACAGGGGGCTCACAGATACG. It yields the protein CASSLDRGLTDT. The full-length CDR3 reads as CASSLDRGLTDTQYF.

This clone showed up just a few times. This CDR3 reads CASSPGIAGPADTYTF. CDR3 bases read: TGTGCCAGCTCACCCGGGATAGCGGGACCGGCAGATACC. This chain uses TRBV18 with TRBJ1-2; a possible D gene is TRBD1 (5 bases). The read stops 3 residues short of the end of the CDR3; the missing end is completed from the germline J gene. The CDR3 is 16 amino acids. Germline CDR1 and CDR2: KGHSH and LQKENI.

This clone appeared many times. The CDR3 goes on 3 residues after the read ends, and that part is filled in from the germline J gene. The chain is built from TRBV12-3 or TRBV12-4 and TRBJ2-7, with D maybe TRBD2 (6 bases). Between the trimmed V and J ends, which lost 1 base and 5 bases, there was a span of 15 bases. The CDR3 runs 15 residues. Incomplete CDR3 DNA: TGTGCCAGCAGTTTAGGTGCGGGGAATCCCCACGAG. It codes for CASSLGAGNPHE. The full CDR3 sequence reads CASSLGAGNPHEQYF.

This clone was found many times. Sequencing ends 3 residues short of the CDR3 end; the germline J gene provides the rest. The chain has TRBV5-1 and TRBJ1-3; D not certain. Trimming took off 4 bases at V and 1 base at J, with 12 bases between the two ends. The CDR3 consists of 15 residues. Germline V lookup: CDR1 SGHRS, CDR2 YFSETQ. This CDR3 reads CASSPRTGSGNTIYF. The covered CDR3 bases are TGCGCCAGCAGCCCACGAACGGGGTCTGGAAACACC. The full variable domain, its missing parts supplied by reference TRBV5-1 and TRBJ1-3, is KAGVTQTPRYLIKTRGQQVTLSCSPISGHRSVSWYQQTPGQGLQFLFEYFSETQRNKGNFPGRFSGRQFSNSRSEMNVSTLELGDSALYLCASSPRTGSGNTIYFGEGSWLTVV.

The DNA read from the CDR3 is TGTGCCTGGAGTGTAGGGTCTAGCGGGAGTGGTGAC. It is translated as CAWSVGSSGSGD. The entire CDR3 protein is CAWSVGSSGSGDYTF. The chain recombines TRBV30 with TRBJ1-2; no clear D gene. The read stops 3 residues short of the end of the CDR3; the missing end is completed from the germline J gene. Germline V lookup: CDR1 GTSNPN, CDR2 SVGIG (reference sequence). This CDR3 is built from 15 residues.

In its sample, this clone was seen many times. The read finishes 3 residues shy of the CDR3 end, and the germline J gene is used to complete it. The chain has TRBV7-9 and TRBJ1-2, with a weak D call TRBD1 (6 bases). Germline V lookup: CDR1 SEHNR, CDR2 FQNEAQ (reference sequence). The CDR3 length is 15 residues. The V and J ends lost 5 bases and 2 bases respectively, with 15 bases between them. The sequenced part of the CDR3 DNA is TGTGCCAGCAGCATCACAGACACAGGGAACTATGGC. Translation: CASSITDTGNYG. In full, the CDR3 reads CASSITDTGNYGYTF.

CDR3 region: CARSLGIDRSSSYEQYF. CDR3 bases read: TGTGCCAGAAGCTTGGGAATTGACAGGAGCAGCTCCTACGAG. This rearrangement joins TRBV5-3 to TRBJ2-7; weak D call: TRBD1 (6 bases). The read stops 3 residues short of the end of the CDR3; the missing end is completed from the germline J gene. TRBV5-3 carries the ORF label, with uncertain function. V was trimmed by 0 bases and J by 0 bases, leaving 16 bases between them. The CDR3 extends over 17 amino acids.

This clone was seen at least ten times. The CDR3 is CASSQGQNSPLHF. Partial CDR3 DNA: TGCGCCAGCAGCCAAGGACAAAATTCACCC. The gene calls are TRBV4-1 and TRBJ1-6; D is unresolved. The CDR3 extends 3 residues past the end of the read, so its final part is completed from the germline J gene. V shed 1 base and J shed 7 bases, with 5 bases lying between them. The germline V gene encodes CDR1 MGHRA and CDR2 YSYEKL. CDR3 length: 13 amino acids.

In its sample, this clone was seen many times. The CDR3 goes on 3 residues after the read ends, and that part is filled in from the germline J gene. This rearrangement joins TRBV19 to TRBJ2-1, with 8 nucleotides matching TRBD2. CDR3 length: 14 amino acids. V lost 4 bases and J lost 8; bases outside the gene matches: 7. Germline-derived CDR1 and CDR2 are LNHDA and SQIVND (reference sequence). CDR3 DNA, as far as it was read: TGTGCCAGTAGTAATAGCGGGACTGTCGATGAG. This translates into CASSNSGTVDE. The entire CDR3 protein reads CASSNSGTVDEQFF. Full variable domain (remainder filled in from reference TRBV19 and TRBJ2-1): DGGITQSPKYLFRKEGQNVTLSCEQNLNHDAMYWYRQDPGQGLRLIYYSQIVNDFQKGDIAEGYSVSREKKESFPLTVTSAQKNPTAFYLCASSNSGTVDEQFFGPGTRLTVL.

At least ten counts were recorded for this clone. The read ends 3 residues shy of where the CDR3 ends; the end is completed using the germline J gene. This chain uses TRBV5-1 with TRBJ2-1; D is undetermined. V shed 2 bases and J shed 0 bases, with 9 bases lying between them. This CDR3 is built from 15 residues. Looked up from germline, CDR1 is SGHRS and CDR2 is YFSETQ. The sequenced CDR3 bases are TGCGCCAGCAGCTTATCTTTTAGCTCCTACAATGAG. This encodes CASSLSFSSYNE. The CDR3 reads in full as CASSLSFSSYNEQFF.

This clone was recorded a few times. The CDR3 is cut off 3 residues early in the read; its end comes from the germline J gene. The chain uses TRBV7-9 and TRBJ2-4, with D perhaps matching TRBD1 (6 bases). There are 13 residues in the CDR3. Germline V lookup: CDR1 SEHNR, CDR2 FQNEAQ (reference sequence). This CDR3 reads CASSLSGAYGQYF. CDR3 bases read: TGTGCCAGCAGCTTATCAGGGGCCTATGGT.

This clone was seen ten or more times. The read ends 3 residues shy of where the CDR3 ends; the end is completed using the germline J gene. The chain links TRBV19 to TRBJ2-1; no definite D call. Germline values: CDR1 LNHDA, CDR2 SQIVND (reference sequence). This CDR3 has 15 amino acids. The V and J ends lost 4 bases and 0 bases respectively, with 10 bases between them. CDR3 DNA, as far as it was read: TGTGCCAGTAGTAGTGGCTCACCCTCCTACAATGAG. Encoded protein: CASSSGSPSYNE. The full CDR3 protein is CASSSGSPSYNEQFF. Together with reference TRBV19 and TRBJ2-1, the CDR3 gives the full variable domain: DGGITQSPKYLFRKEGQNVTLSCEQNLNHDAMYWYRQDPGQGLRLIYYSQIVNDFQKGDIAEGYSVSREKKESFPLTVTSAQKNPTAFYLCASSSGSPSYNEQFFGPGTRLTVL.

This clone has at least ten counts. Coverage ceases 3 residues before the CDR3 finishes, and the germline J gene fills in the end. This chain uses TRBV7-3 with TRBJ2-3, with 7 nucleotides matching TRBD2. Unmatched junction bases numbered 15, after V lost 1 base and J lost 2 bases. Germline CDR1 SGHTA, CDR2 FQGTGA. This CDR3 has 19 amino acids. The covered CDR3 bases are TGTGCCAGCAGCTTAATGCCGCCCCAAGCGGGACCTACCACAGATACG. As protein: CASSLMPPQAGPTTDT. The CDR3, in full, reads CASSLMPPQAGPTTDTQYF.

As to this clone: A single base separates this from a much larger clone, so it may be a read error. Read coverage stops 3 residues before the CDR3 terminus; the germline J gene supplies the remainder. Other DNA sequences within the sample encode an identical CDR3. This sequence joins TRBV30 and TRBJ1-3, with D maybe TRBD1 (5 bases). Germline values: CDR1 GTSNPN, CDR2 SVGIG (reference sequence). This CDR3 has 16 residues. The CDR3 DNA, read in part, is TGTGCCTGGCCCCCCAGGGATCAAACCTCTGGAAACACG. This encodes CAWPPRDQTSGNT. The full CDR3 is CAWPPRDQTSGNTIYF.

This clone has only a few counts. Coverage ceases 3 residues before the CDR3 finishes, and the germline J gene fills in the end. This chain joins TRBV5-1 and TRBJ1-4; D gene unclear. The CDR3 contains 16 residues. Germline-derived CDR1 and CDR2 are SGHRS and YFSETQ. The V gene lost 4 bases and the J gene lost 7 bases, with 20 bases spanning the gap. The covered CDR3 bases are TGCGCCAGCAGCCCCGGGGTGGTGCATGAAGGTGAAAAA. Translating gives CASSPGVVHEGEK. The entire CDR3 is CASSPGVVHEGEKLFF.

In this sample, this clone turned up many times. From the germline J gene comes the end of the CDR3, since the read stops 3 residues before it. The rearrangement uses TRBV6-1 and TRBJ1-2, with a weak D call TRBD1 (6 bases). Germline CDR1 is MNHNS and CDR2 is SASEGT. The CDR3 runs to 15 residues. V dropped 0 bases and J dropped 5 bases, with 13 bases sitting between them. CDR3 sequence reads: CASSEAGGGLYGYTF. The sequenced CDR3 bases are TGTGCCAGCAGTGAAGCGGGAGGGGGATTGTATGGC.

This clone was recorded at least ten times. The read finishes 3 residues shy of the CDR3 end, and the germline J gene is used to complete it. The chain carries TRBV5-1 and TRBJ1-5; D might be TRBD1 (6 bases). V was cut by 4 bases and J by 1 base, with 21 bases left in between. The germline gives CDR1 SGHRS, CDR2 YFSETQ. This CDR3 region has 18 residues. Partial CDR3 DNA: TGCGCCAGCAGCCTAAATAAACCACAGGGAGAGAGCAATCAGCCC. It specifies CASSLNKPQGESNQP. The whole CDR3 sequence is CASSLNKPQGESNQPQHF.

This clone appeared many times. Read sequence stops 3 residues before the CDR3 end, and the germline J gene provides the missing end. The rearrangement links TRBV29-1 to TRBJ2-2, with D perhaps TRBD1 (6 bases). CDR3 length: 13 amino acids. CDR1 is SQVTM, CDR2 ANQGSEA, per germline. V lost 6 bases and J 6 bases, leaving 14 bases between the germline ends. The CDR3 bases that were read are TGCAGCGTGCTTAAAGGGGGATCCGGGGAG. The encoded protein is CSVLKGGSGE. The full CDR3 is CSVLKGGSGELFF.